The next 22 T cell receptor beta chains were all read from a single sample in a study of human T cells and chemical hapten exposure (dated by TCRdb to 2020 to 2022). Library generation was performed with RACE. TCRdb records NextSeq 500 as the sequencer. TCRdb took the public reads, trimmed them with fastp at Q25, ran MiXCR for clone calling and kept in-frame beta chains. Every distinct CDR3 protein forms one entry, paired with its most common genes and DNA. Present in this sample are 150,000 to 200,000 distinct CDR3 sequences, under 30% of which were seen just once. The biggest ten clones account for 2% to 2.5% of the sample. What this sample's time point label stands for: patch test 3, about 24 weeks after DPC sensitization. This sample's treatment or condition label indicates: therapeutic diphenylcyclopropenone sensitization with weekly scalp DPC. The specimen comprised whole blood, sampled in connection with sensitization to the hapten diphenylcyclopropenone (DPC). The receptors shown here come from a middle-aged woman with alopecia areata. Some clones in this sample may be carry-over from other donors' samples.

In its sample, this clonotype was seen a few times. The chain combines TRBV20-1 with TRBJ2-5; D unclear. Germline V CDR1 and CDR2: DFQATT, SNEGSKA (reference sequence). V was trimmed by 8 bases and J by 4 bases, leaving 17 bases between them. The CDR3 has 13 residues. CDR3 amino acids: CSIPTARLETQYF. In DNA, the CDR3 is TGCAGTATCCCGACCGCGCGGCTAGAGACCCAGTACTTC.

This clonotype showed up just a few times. This chain uses TRBV6-1 with TRBJ2-7; D is perhaps TRBD1 (6 bases). With 7 bases removed from V and 4 bases from J, the gap between germline ends came to 17 bases. CDR3 size: 14 residues. CDR1 and CDR2 from the germline V gene are MNHNS and SASEGT. The DNA of the CDR3 is TGTGCCAGCACCCCCGGGCAGGGGCCTTACGAGCAGTACTTC. Its translation: CASTPGQGPYEQYF.

The chain recombines TRBV12-3 or TRBV12-4 with TRBJ1-2, with unresolved D. This CDR3 comprises 15 residues. V was trimmed by 1 base and J by 4 bases, leaving 13 bases between them. Here the CDR3 DNA reads TGTGCCAGCAGTTTAGTCTTCCCCAGAAGCTATGGCTACACCTTC. Translating it yields CASSLVFPRSYGYTF.

This chain connects TRBV6-5 to TRBJ2-6; tentatively, D is TRBD1 or TRBD2 (5 bases each). CDR1 and CDR2 from the germline V gene are MNHEY and SVGAGI. V lost 0 bases, J lost 0 bases, and 15 bases lay in between. The CDR3 length is 19 residues. The CDR3 DNA sequence: TGTGCCAGCAGTTACTCGATTGGGACCCTTAACTCTGGGGCCAACGTCCTGACTTTC. Its protein product is CASSYSIGTLNSGANVLTF.

This clonotype was seen more than once but under ten times. The chain links TRBV28 to TRBJ2-7, with D perhaps matching TRBD1 or TRBD2 (9 bases each). V was cut by 5 bases and J by 3 bases, with 29 bases left in between. Germline CDR1 MDHEN, CDR2 SYDVKM. The length of the CDR3 is 19 residues. CDR3 sequence: CASSRRVGQGLAGHYEQYF. CDR3 in DNA: TGTGCCAGCAGTCGTAGGGTGGGACAGGGCCTAGCGGGACACTACGAGCAGTACTTC.

V and J are TRBV12-3 or TRBV12-4 and TRBJ2-1, with no clear D. This CDR3 region has 11 residues. Trimming stripped 4 bases from V and 6 bases from J, with 4 bases between. CDR3 sequence reads: CASSSFNEQFF. In nucleotides, the CDR3 is TGTGCCAGCAGTTCGTTCAATGAGCAGTTCTTC.

V usage is TRBV29-1 and J usage is TRBJ1-1; D is possibly TRBD1 (6 bases). Germline CDR1 SQVTM, CDR2 ANQGSEA. There are 15 residues in the CDR3. V was cut by 4 bases and J by 0 bases, with 15 bases left in between. The DNA of the CDR3 is TGCAGCGTTGTGGGGGGGGCGATCATGAACACTGAAGCTTTCTTT. This sequence encodes CSVVGGAIMNTEAFF.

This clonotype was seen at least ten times. The rearrangement joins TRBV6-5 to TRBJ1-1, with unresolved D. The CDR3 is 13 residues long. The germline gives CDR1 MNHEY, CDR2 SVGAGI. The V and J ends lost 2 bases and 1 base respectively, with 5 bases between them. DNA for the CDR3: TGTGCCAGCAGTTACGGCGGGAACACTGAAGCTTTCTTT. Its translation: CASSYGGNTEAFF.

This clonotype has only a few counts. The rearrangement uses TRBV18 and TRBJ1-5, with D maybe TRBD1 (6 bases). The CDR3 is 15 residues long. V lost 6 bases and J lost 2, with 14 bases in between. Germline V gene sequence: CDR1 KGHSH, CDR2 LQKENI. For the CDR3, the DNA is TGTGCCAGCTCGCAGGGGCGGGCCGGCAATCAGCCCCAGCATTTT. This translates into CASSQGRAGNQPQHF.

This clonotype has more than one count but fewer than ten. This sequence joins TRBV7-9 and TRBJ1-1; D possibly corresponds to TRBD1 (5 bases). This CDR3 is 13 amino acids long. Per germline, CDR1 SEHNR and CDR2 FQNEAQ (reference sequence). The V gene lost 1 base and the J gene lost 6 bases, with 9 bases spanning the gap. CDR3 residues: CASSLVGGSEAFF. The DNA of the CDR3 is TGTGCCAGCAGCTTAGTTGGGGGGTCTGAAGCTTTCTTT.

The J gene is TRBJ2-3, the V gene TRBV29-1, with D perhaps being TRBD1 or TRBD2 (6 bases each). CDR1 is SQVTM, CDR2 ANQGSEA, per germline. The CDR3 has 13 amino acids. Trimming shortened V by 6 bases and J by 4 bases, and 14 bases separated the two germline ends. CDR3 coding DNA: TGCAGCGTGCAATGGGGGGCGTCAGATACGCAGTATTTT. This translates into CSVQWGASDTQYF.

This chain uses TRBV5-1 with TRBJ2-2; 9 positions agree with TRBD2. Germline V gene lookup returns CDR1 SGHRS and CDR2 YFSETQ. Germline trimming cut 0 bases from V and 7 bases from J; bases unmatched to any gene: 7. This CDR3 comprises 16 residues. The CDR3 nucleotides read TGCGCCAGCAGCTTGGTGGCGGGAGGGCCCGGCGGGGAGCTGTTTTTT. Translation gives CASSLVAGGPGGELFF. The full variable domain, its missing parts supplied by reference TRBV5-1 and TRBJ2-2, is KAGVTQTPRYLIKTRGQQVTLSCSPISGHRSVSWYQQTPGQGLQFLFEYFSETQRNKGNFPGRFSGRQFSNSRSEMNVSTLELGDSALYLCASSLVAGGPGGELFFGEGSRLTVL.

A few counts support this clonotype. The chain employs TRBV20-1 and TRBJ1-1; 7 nucleotides match TRBD1. With 0 bases clipped from V and 1 base from J, the junction kept 8 bases outside the gene matches. Per the germline V gene, CDR1 is DFQATT and CDR2 is SNEGSKA (reference sequence). The CDR3 consists of 16 residues. CDR3 sequence: CSARDPTGSPNTEAFF. CDR3 sequence (DNA): TGCAGTGCTAGAGATCCGACAGGGTCTCCGAACACTGAAGCTTTCTTT.

The chain uses TRBV11-2 and TRBJ1-1, with D perhaps matching TRBD1 (5 bases). The V end was cut by 3 bases, the J end by 1 base, with 9 bases between. CDR3 length: 14 amino acids. Germline V gene data show CDR1 as SGHAT and CDR2 as FQNNGV. CDR3 region: CASSFQQGNTEAFF. CDR3 nucleotide sequence: TGTGCCAGCAGCTTCCAGCAGGGGAACACTGAAGCTTTCTTT.

A few counts support this clonotype. The gene calls are TRBV6-6 and TRBJ2-2; D is unclear. Deletions cut 6 bases from V and 5 bases from J, with 13 bases between. The CDR3 covers 14 residues. Germline V gene sequence: CDR1 MNHNY, CDR2 SVGAGI (reference sequence). The CDR3 loop reads CASRGKGRTGELFF. Here the CDR3 DNA reads TGTGCCAGCAGGGGGAAGGGAAGGACCGGGGAGCTGTTTTTT.

This clonotype occurred a few times. The J gene is TRBJ2-4, the V gene TRBV7-2, with D hard to call. The CDR3 has 15 amino acids. V lost 5 bases, J lost 3 bases, and 14 bases lay in between. The germline V gene encodes CDR1 SGHTA and CDR2 FQGNSA. The CDR3: CASSPGTVGKNIQYF. CDR3 in DNA: TGTGCCAGCAGCCCCGGCACAGTAGGCAAAAACATTCAGTACTTC.

The gene calls are TRBV12-3 or TRBV12-4 and TRBJ2-7, with 8 nucleotides matching TRBD1. V shed 5 bases and J 7 bases; nucleotides not matched to a gene: 13. This CDR3 region has 15 residues. Here the CDR3 DNA reads TGTGCCAGCAGTCTCCGACAGGGGAATTCGGAAGAGCAGTACTTC. Amino acids: CASSLRQGNSEEQYF.

The gene calls are TRBV27 and TRBJ2-7; 8 bases are a match to TRBD2. The length of the CDR3 is 14 residues. Germline trimming cut 4 bases from V and 6 bases from J; bases unmatched to any gene: 8. In germline, CDR1 is MNHEY, CDR2 SMNVEV (reference sequence). The CDR3, as DNA: TGTGCCAGCAGTTCATCCGGGAGGGCCTCCGAGCAGTACTTC. Its protein is CASSSSGRASEQYF.

V and J are TRBV7-2 and TRBJ1-1, with D perhaps matching TRBD1 (6 bases). CDR3 length: 13 residues. V gave up 0 bases and J gave up 7 bases, with 9 bases separating them. From germline, CDR1 is SGHTA and CDR2 FQGNSA. The CDR3 sequence is CASSLAYRDEAFF. CDR3 coding DNA: TGTGCCAGCAGCTTAGCTTACAGGGATGAAGCTTTCTTT. Full variable domain (missing parts from reference TRBV7-2 and TRBJ1-1): GAGVSQSPSNKVTEKGKDVELRCDPISGHTALYWYRQSLGQGLEFLIYFQGNSAPDKSGLPSDRFSAERTGGSVSTLTIQRTQQEDSAVYLCASSLAYRDEAFFGQGTRLTVV.

A few counts support this clonotype. The CDR3 region is CASSLEGLAGGTRGDNEQFF. The CDR3 DNA sequence: TGCGCCAGCAGCTTGGAGGGACTAGCGGGAGGAACACGGGGGGACAATGAGCAGTTCTTC. V is TRBV5-1 and J is TRBJ2-1; the match to TRBD2 covers 15 bases. In germline, CDR1 is SGHRS, CDR2 YFSETQ. After removal of 0 bases from V and 5 bases from J, the junction contained 12 bases not matched to a gene. The CDR3 loop spans 20 amino acids.

This clonotype was counted between two and nine times. The rearrangement joins TRBV28 to TRBJ1-2; D is uncertain. There are 15 residues in the CDR3. With 3 bases removed from V and 0 bases from J, the gap between germline ends came to 11 bases. Germline values: CDR1 MDHEN, CDR2 SYDVKM. The CDR3 nucleotides are TGTGCCAGCAGTTTTTTAGGGCCCACTAACTATGGCTACACCTTC. This sequence encodes CASSFLGPTNYGYTF.

The CDR3 DNA is TGCGCCAGCAGCCAAGAACCCCCCGGGGTAGTGACGAGGGGCAATGAGCAGTTCTTC. Its translation: CASSQEPPGVVTRGNEQFF. The V call is TRBV4-1, the J call TRBJ2-1; D possibly matches TRBD1 or TRBD2 (5 bases each). The CDR3 runs to 19 residues. CDR1 and CDR2 from the germline V gene are MGHRA and YSYEKL. V lost 0 bases and J lost 6, with 24 bases in between.